This T cell receptor beta chain was recorded in a study of control samples from healthy donors and cancer patients. Some clones are missing from TCRdb's copy, which holds only in-frame ones; the method was immunoSEQ multiplex PCR. The table records roughly 100,000 clones, roughly nine tenths of them present only once. The germline CDR1 and CDR2 sequences are GTSNPN and SVGIG (reference sequence). This CDR3 comprises 14 residues. The V and J ends lost 2 bases and 5 bases respectively, with 15 bases between them. Sequenced: blood. The receptor was isolated from a woman between 18 and 30 years old in good health. The V call is TRBV30, the J call TRBJ2-5; D possibly corresponds to TRBD2 (5 bases). The CDR3 region is CAWSLGVGDETQYF. The CDR3, as DNA: TGTGCCTGGAGTCTTGGGGTGGGAGACGAGACCCAGTACTTC.